This T cell receptor beta chain was identified in a study of shared clonotypes between healthy human individuals. General study findings and limits: Some clonotypes were shared by all four sorted-subset donors, while others were not shared. The non-shared ones had lower generation probabilities than the shared ones. When naive CD4 clonotypes were compared across a handful of donors, approximately 4.9% were shared. What limited the represented genetic and exposure-history diversity was the small number of donors.

As regards this clone: Its specificity is unknown.

TCRdb's table, derived via immunoSEQ multiplex PCR, lists solely in-frame clones and lacks some. The sample has over a million clones, around 97% seen once; the top ten hold over 1%. Trimming took 2 bases from V and 1 from J, leaving 8 bases between them. CDR1 and CDR2 (germline): SGHNT, YYREEE (reference sequence). The CDR3 extends over 14 amino acids. The rearrangement joins TRBV5-4 to TRBJ2-3; maybe TRBD1 (5 bases). This TCR was recovered from a man aged 30 to 39 in good health. Specimen: naive CD4+ T cells sorted from blood. This sample's subset: CD45RA+ positively selected. The CDR3 sequence: CASSLQDGTDTQYF. Written as DNA, the CDR3 is TGTGCCAGCAGCTTACAGGACGGCACAGATACGCAGTATTTT.